The 30 T cell receptor beta chains below all came from one sample that was sequenced in a study of shared clonotypes between healthy human individuals. Using immunoSEQ multiplex PCR, the repertoire was profiled, and TCRdb retains in-frame clones only, with some absent. The sample has approximately 2.1 million clones, more than 80% seen once. Sequenced sample: naive CD4+ T cells from PBMCs. Sample subset: CD45RA+ positively selected. The receptors shown here come from a man aged 18 to 29 in good health. Some clones in this sample may be carry-over from other donors' samples.

V gene TRBV9 combines with J gene TRBJ2-3; TRBD2 matches at 10 bases. Germline V CDR1 and CDR2: SGDLS, YYNGEE. The ends lost 2 bases at V and 2 bases at J; junction bases unmatched: 8. CDR3 length equals 17 residues. The CDR3, as DNA: TGTGCCAGCAGCGTCAGCCTAGCGGGAGAAGTCACAGATACGCAGTATTTT. This gives the protein CASSVSLAGEVTDTQYF.

CDR3 amino acids: CASSLRTGTGMSEQYF. The CDR3 DNA follows: TGCGCCAGCAGCTTAAGGACCGGGACAGGGATGAGTGAGCAGTACTTC. V is TRBV5-1 and J is TRBJ2-7; the match to TRBD1 covers 9 bases. Trimming cost V 2 bases and J 7 bases; bases outside gene matches: 13. Germline V gene sequence: CDR1 SGHRS, CDR2 YFSETQ. The CDR3 extends over 16 amino acids. Full variable domain (remainder filled in from reference TRBV5-1 and TRBJ2-7): KAGVTQTPRYLIKTRGQQVTLSCSPISGHRSVSWYQQTPGQGLQFLFEYFSETQRNKGNFPGRFSGRQFSNSRSEMNVSTLELGDSALYLCASSLRTGTGMSEQYFGPGTRLTVT.

J is TRBJ2-1 and V is TRBV28, with D possibly TRBD1 on 5 matching bases. Germline V gene sequence: CDR1 MDHEN, CDR2 SYDVKM. The CDR3 loop spans 13 amino acids. Trimming removed 6 bases from V and 4 bases from J, with 10 bases in between. The CDR3 protein is CASRSRQYNEQFF. DNA of the CDR3: TGTGCCAGCAGAAGTAGACAGTACAATGAGCAGTTCTTC.

This clone was detected once. The chain links TRBV7-8 to TRBJ2-1; 12 nucleotides agree with TRBD2. Germline CDR1 and CDR2: SGHVS and FQNEAQ. With 0 bases clipped from V and 9 bases from J, the junction kept 9 bases outside the gene matches. The CDR3 totals 17 residues. CDR3: CASSLARTSGTFTEQFF. Written as DNA, the CDR3 is TGTGCCAGCAGCTTAGCGCGGACTAGCGGGACCTTCACTGAGCAGTTCTTC. Using reference TRBV7-8 and TRBJ2-1 for the parts outside the CDR3, the full variable domain is GAGVSQSPRYKVAKRGQDVALRCDPISGHVSLFWYQQALGQGPEFLTYFQNEAQLDKSGLPSDRFFAERPEGSVSTLKIQRTQQEDSAVYLCASSLARTSGTFTEQFFGPGTRLTVL.

This clone showed up just once. The V gene is TRBV6-4, the J gene TRBJ2-5, with 8 bases lining up with TRBD1. Looked up from germline, CDR1 is MRHNA and CDR2 is SNTAGT. CDR3 size: 14 residues. V shed 5 bases, J shed 4 bases, and the junction held 6 bases outside the gene matches. This CDR3 reads CASSRTGMGETQYF. The CDR3 bases are TGTGCCAGCAGTAGGACAGGGATGGGAGAGACCCAGTACTTC.

The V and J genes are TRBV6-5 and TRBJ1-1; D gene uncertain. This CDR3 spans 13 amino acids. Germline V CDR1 and CDR2: MNHEY, SVGAGI. The V and J ends lost 2 bases and 10 bases respectively, with 14 bases between them. In DNA form, the CDR3 reads TGTGCCAGCAGTTACCGGCCTACCCAGACAGCTTTCTTT. Residues: CASSYRPTQTAFF.

The chain carries TRBV25-1 and TRBJ1-1, with no clear D. The V end lost 7 bases, the J end lost 0 bases, and 9 bases lay between the germline ends. The CDR3 spans 13 residues. The germline V gene encodes CDR1 MGHDK and CDR2 SYGVNS. CDR3 DNA sequence: TGTGCCAGCATTAGCCCGTTGAACACTGAAGCTTTCTTT. Amino acid sequence: CASISPLNTEAFF.

This chain links TRBV21-1 with TRBJ2-6; the table's D call, TRBD1, was not checked against the DNA. TRBV21-1 constitutes a pseudogene. This CDR3 is 18 amino acids long. In DNA, the CDR3 is TGTGCCAGCAGCAAAGACAGGGTTAACCTCTCTGGGGCCAACGTCCTGACTTTC. This codes for CASSKDRVNLSGANVLTF.

The V gene is TRBV27, the J gene TRBJ2-5; tentatively, D is TRBD2 (5 bases). The CDR3 contains 15 residues. CDR1 and CDR2 from the germline V gene are MNHEY and SMNVEV (reference sequence). V dropped 7 bases and J dropped 0 bases, with 15 bases sitting between them. The CDR3, as DNA: TGTGCCAGCAAGAGGGCTTCCCGGTACCAAGAGACCCAGTACTTC. The encoded protein is CASKRASRYQETQYF.

This clone has a single count. V usage is TRBV5-4 and J usage is TRBJ2-2; tentatively, D is TRBD1 (6 bases). Trimming stripped 0 bases from V and 0 bases from J, with 12 bases between. Germline lookup yields CDR1 SGHNT and CDR2 YYREEE (reference sequence). CDR3 length: 17 residues. The CDR3, as DNA: TGTGCCAGCAGCTTGGGGGCAGGGGCCGCGAACACCGGGGAGCTGTTTTTT. Protein product: CASSLGAGAANTGELFF.

The J gene is TRBJ1-5, the V gene TRBV7-2; no clear D gene. V was pared by 3 bases and J by 5 bases, with 14 bases between. Germline CDR1 and CDR2: SGHTA and FQGNSA. This CDR3 has 15 residues. The CDR3 nucleotides read TGTGCCAGCAGCTTTTCTCCGCCCTTGGATCAGCCCCAGCATTTT. Its protein is CASSFSPPLDQPQHF.

This clone was seen only once. The chain has TRBV18 and TRBJ2-7; D is perhaps TRBD1 (6 bases). With 0 bases removed from V and 6 bases from J, the gap between germline ends came to 12 bases. This CDR3 has 14 amino acids. Germline CDR1 KGHSH, CDR2 LQKENI. CDR3 DNA: TGTGCCAGCTCACCACCGGCCAGGGGCTTCGAGCAGTACTTC. This sequence encodes CASSPPARGFEQYF.

The chain carries TRBV10-3 and TRBJ2-7; 10 bases agree with TRBD2. Trimming took 7 bases from V and 2 from J; bases not matched to a gene: 8. CDR1 and CDR2 (germline): ENHRY, SYGVKD. The CDR3 has 15 amino acids. The CDR3 here is CAIKKGLADTYEQYF. The CDR3 nucleotides are TGTGCCATCAAAAAAGGACTAGCGGATACCTACGAGCAGTACTTC.

The chain combines TRBV10-2 with TRBJ2-7, with D unclear. Germline lookup yields CDR1 WSHSY and CDR2 SAAADI. V was cut by 4 bases and J by 4 bases, with 2 bases left in between. The CDR3 has 10 amino acids. The CDR3 spells CASSGYEQYF. CDR3 in DNA: TGCGCCAGCAGTGGTTACGAGCAGTACTTC.

To note about this clone: Other DNA sequences in this specimen translate into the identical CDR3. The rearrangement uses TRBV5-4 and TRBJ2-5; possibly TRBD2 for D (6 bases). This CDR3 region has 11 residues. V dropped 4 bases and J dropped 5 bases, with 6 bases sitting between them. CDR1 is SGHNT, CDR2 YYREEE, per germline (reference sequence). The CDR3 DNA reads as TGTGCCAGCAGCGGGGGGGAGACCCAGTACTTC. Its translation: CASSGGETQYF.

This clone was observed a few times. This CDR3 is also generated by other DNA sequences in the sample. The chain recombines TRBV28 with TRBJ1-1; D is undetermined. Trimming left V 8 bases short and J 11 bases short, with 12 bases between. Looked up from germline, CDR1 is MDHEN and CDR2 is SYDVKM. The CDR3 sequence is 10 residues long. CDR3 nucleotide sequence: TGTGCCAGCCCATCCCGGCGGGCTTTCTTT. As protein: CASPSRRAFF.

The chain recombines TRBV29-1 with TRBJ1-2; D uncertain. V was clipped by 7 bases and J by 4 bases, with 10 bases between them. The CDR3 loop spans 11 amino acids. Germline CDR1 and CDR2: SQVTM and ANQGSEA. In nucleotides, the CDR3 is TGCAGCGGGGGAGGGCCCTATGGCTACACCTTC. Residues: CSGGGPYGYTF.

Note on this clone: This same CDR3 is encoded by further DNA sequences in the sample. The chain is built from TRBV29-1 and TRBJ2-1; D gene ambiguous. With 4 bases removed from V and 7 bases from J, the gap between germline ends came to 11 bases. In germline, CDR1 is SQVTM, CDR2 ANQGSEA. The CDR3 is 12 residues long. Written as DNA, the CDR3 is TGCAGCGTTGCCAGTGGTGGGAATGAGCAGTTCTTC. Translating gives CSVASGGNEQFF.

The chain combines TRBV10-1 with TRBJ2-3; either TRBD1 or TRBD2 may fit D (5 bases each). Deletions cut 0 bases from V and 2 bases from J, with 9 bases between. The CDR3 spans 15 residues. CDR1 is WNHNN and CDR2 is SYGVQD in the germline V gene (reference sequence). CDR3 residues: CASSESADNTDTQYF. The CDR3 region has the DNA TGCGCCAGCAGTGAGTCAGCGGACAACACAGATACGCAGTATTTT.

V usage is TRBV28 and J usage is TRBJ2-1; D might be TRBD2 (5 bases). CDR3 length: 14 residues. V lost 2 bases and J lost 7, with 12 bases in between. Germline V gives CDR1 MDHEN, CDR2 SYDVKM. CDR3 coding DNA: TGTGCCAGCAGTTTAGATACGGGAAGTAATGAGCAGTTCTTC. This translates into CASSLDTGSNEQFF.

The chain combines TRBV5-1 with TRBJ2-1; 9 bases map to TRBD2. CDR3 length: 18 amino acids. Germline V gene sequence: CDR1 SGHRS, CDR2 YFSETQ. The V segment lost 1 base and the J segment 5 bases; nucleotides outside the gene matches: 13. The CDR3 nucleotides read TGCGCCAGCAGCTTGAATGATTGGGGACTAGCCTTCCACAATGAGCAGTTCTTC. Translation: CASSLNDWGLAFHNEQFF.

The chain joins TRBV7-9 to TRBJ2-4, with D perhaps TRBD1 (5 bases). CDR1 and CDR2 from the germline V gene are SEHNR and FQNEAQ (reference sequence). V was cut by 1 base and J by 0 bases, with 16 bases left in between. This CDR3 is built from 18 residues. Written as DNA, the CDR3 is TGTGCCAGCAGCTTAGTTCGTCTGACAGATCTAGCCAAAAACATTCAGTACTTC. Translated, it gives CASSLVRLTDLAKNIQYF.

The rearrangement links TRBV7-8 to TRBJ2-2; D is perhaps TRBD2 (5 bases). The CDR3 sequence is 14 residues long. Germline V lookup: CDR1 SGHVS, CDR2 FQNEAQ. Trimming pared 5 bases from V and 6 bases from J, leaving 13 bases between. CDR3 nucleotides: TGTGCCAGCAGCCGCATTGGGGAGCCCGGGGAGCTGTTTTTT. Its protein product is CASSRIGEPGELFF.

The genes are TRBV12-5 and TRBJ2-5; perhaps TRBD2 as D (5 bases). This CDR3 comprises 17 residues. The germline gives CDR1 LGHNT, CDR2 FRNRAP. The V and J ends lost 0 bases and 1 base respectively, with 15 bases between them. The CDR3 loop reads CASGLVLGPSSQETQYF. The CDR3 region has the DNA TGTGCTAGTGGTTTGGTACTAGGACCGAGCAGCCAAGAGACCCAGTACTTC. Filled out from reference TRBV12-5 and TRBJ2-5, the complete variable domain reads DARVTQTPRHKVTEMGQEVTMRCQPILGHNTVFWYRQTMMQGLELLAYFRNRAPLDDSGMPKDRFSAEMPDATLATLKIQPSEPRDSAVYFCASGLVLGPSSQETQYFGPGTRLLVL.

This chain connects TRBV15 to TRBJ1-4; D gene unclear. CDR3 length: 12 amino acids. Germline V CDR1 and CDR2: LNHNV, YYDKDF (reference sequence). V was cut by 3 bases and J by 13 bases, with 12 bases left in between. The CDR3 sequence is CATSRVRELLFF. For the CDR3, the DNA is TGTGCCACCAGCAGGGTCCGGGAGTTACTGTTTTTT.

About this clone itself: Other DNA sequences from this sample encode an identical CDR3 as well. This chain connects TRBV7-8 to TRBJ2-3; a weak D match, TRBD2 (6 bases). Per the germline V gene, CDR1 is SGHVS and CDR2 is FQNEAQ. The germline V and J ends were trimmed by 1 base and 3 bases, with 8 bases remaining between them. This CDR3 is 14 amino acids long. The CDR3 region has the DNA TGTGCCAGCAGCTTAGGGCTAGCGACAGATACGCAGTATTTT. Encoded protein: CASSLGLATDTQYF.

The chain uses TRBV7-6 and TRBJ1-3, with 8 bases lining up with TRBD1. Trimming took 4 bases from V and 2 from J; bases not matched to a gene: 10. The CDR3 runs to 17 residues. The V gene's germline CDR1 is SGHVS and CDR2 FNYEAQ. The CDR3 coding sequence is TGTGCCAGCAGCTCCAGGCCGGGGACAGGTGCTGGAAACACCATATATTTT. This codes for CASSSRPGTGAGNTIYF.

The J gene is TRBJ1-1, the V gene TRBV21-1. TRBV21-1 is a pseudogene segment. There are 15 residues in the CDR3. CDR3 nucleotide sequence: TGTGCCAGCAGCAAAAGGGACTCCTCAGGCACTGAAGCTTTCTTT. Encoded protein: CASSKRDSSGTEAFF.

The rearrangement joins TRBV14 to TRBJ2-4, with TRBD1 matching 7 bases. Trimming at V came to 4 bases and at J to 2 bases, leaving 5 bases not matched to a gene. Looked up from germline, CDR1 is SGHDN and CDR2 is FVKESK. This CDR3 contains 15 residues. This CDR3 reads CASSLLTGTKNIQYF. The CDR3 nucleotides read TGTGCCAGCAGCCTACTGACAGGGACCAAAAACATTCAGTACTTC.

This chain uses TRBV7-2 with TRBJ1-1; possible D gene TRBD1, 6 bases. CDR1 and CDR2 from the germline V gene are SGHTA and FQGNSA. CDR3 length: 13 amino acids. The V gene lost 4 bases and the J gene lost 7 bases, with 13 bases spanning the gap. The CDR3 reads CASSSAGTSEAFF. CDR3 in DNA: TGTGCCAGCAGCTCAGCCGGGACAAGTGAAGCTTTCTTT.